This passage covers 8 T cell receptor beta chains from one sample sequenced in a study of blood T cells in healthy people across ages. Sample-barcoded 5' priming and a J-beta primer mix drove a second PCR of roughly 6 to 12 cycles. One entry per CDR3 protein, called by TCRdb with MiXCR from the 5' RACE reads. The table records 1,100,000 or so distinct CDR3 sequences, 35% to 50% of them present only once. The sequencing sample was made of blood. These receptors originate from a woman in her sixties or seventies in good health.

This chain uses TRBV6-2 or TRBV6-3 with TRBJ2-7; maybe TRBD1 (6 bases). V shed 6 bases and J shed 0 bases, with 18 bases lying between them. This CDR3 is built from 16 residues. Per germline, CDR1 MNHEY and CDR2 SVGEGT. CDR3 sequence: CASRPSGQLSSYEQYF. CDR3 nucleotide sequence: TGTGCCAGCAGGCCCTCGGGACAATTGAGCTCCTACGAGCAGTACTTC.

Note on this clonotype: A read error may explain this, as a much larger clone is one base away. This chain joins TRBV4-2 and TRBJ2-4, with 8 bases lining up with TRBD2. CDR1 LGHNA and CDR2 YNFKEQ come from the germline V gene. The CDR3 runs 14 residues. The CDR3, as DNA: TGTGCCAGCAACCAAGATGAGCGGGAGAGCATTCAGTACTTC. It specifies CASNQDERESIQYF.

The rearrangement links TRBV7-2 to TRBJ2-3; tentative D call: TRBD2 (7 bases). The CDR3 length is 16 residues. V lost 5 bases, J lost 4 bases, and 19 bases lay in between. Looked up from germline, CDR1 is SGHTA and CDR2 is FQGNSA. The CDR3 DNA sequence: TGTGCCAGCAGCCCCTGGGGCGGGGGCCCCCCAGATACGCAGTATTTT. It yields the protein CASSPWGGGPPDTQYF.

This clonotype was counted a few times. The chain combines TRBV11-2 with TRBJ1-2, with TRBD1 matching over 8 bases. Germline-derived CDR1 and CDR2 are SGHAT and FQNNGV. The CDR3 runs to 16 residues. J lost 3 bases, V lost 5 bases, and 11 bases had no gene match. The CDR3, as DNA: TGTGCCAGCAGCGACGAAGCGGACAGGGCGCACTATGGCTACACCTTC. It specifies CASSDEADRAHYGYTF.

This rearrangement joins TRBV9 to TRBJ1-4; 8 nucleotides agree with TRBD1. This CDR3 spans 16 amino acids. Germline trimming cut 0 bases from V and 3 bases from J; bases unmatched to any gene: 4. Germline V gene lookup returns CDR1 SGDLS and CDR2 YYNGEE. CDR3 DNA: TGTGCCAGCAGCGTAGGGACAGGGAGGTCTAATGAAAAACTGTTTTTT. It specifies CASSVGTGRSNEKLFF.

V usage is TRBV5-1 and J usage is TRBJ2-1, with 9 bases matching TRBD2. J gave up 5 bases and V 0 bases, and 3 bases lay outside the gene matches. There are 15 residues in the CDR3. CDR1 and CDR2 from the germline V gene are SGHRS and YFSETQ. DNA for the CDR3: TGCGCCAGCAGCTTGGGACTAGCGGATGACAATGAGCAGTTCTTC. This codes for CASSLGLADDNEQFF.

The chain uses TRBV6-1 and TRBJ1-5; 7 bases line up with TRBD1. The V gene end was trimmed by 6 bases and the J gene end by 6 bases; junction bases not matched to a gene: 8. The CDR3 is made up of 14 amino acids. The germline CDR1 and CDR2 sequences are MNHNS and SASEGT. CDR3 sequence: CASSPVTGAQPQHF. The CDR3 region has the DNA TGTGCCAGCAGCCCAGTTACAGGGGCTCAGCCCCAGCATTTT.

This clonotype was counted a few times. V and J are TRBV7-2 and TRBJ2-7; maybe TRBD2 (6 bases). V was shortened by 7 bases and J by 2 bases, with 12 bases between the two germline ends. CDR3 length: 13 amino acids. Germline assignment: CDR1 SGHTA and CDR2 FQGNSA. The CDR3 region is CASKLAPAYEQYF. CDR3 DNA sequence: TGTGCCAGCAAGCTAGCGCCAGCCTACGAGCAGTACTTC.